The next 21 T cell receptor beta chains were all read from a single sample in a study of siplizumab effects on memory and regulatory T cells. Generated by immunoSEQ multiplex PCR, the TCRdb table keeps only in-frame clones and is missing some. The sample includes about 120,000 clones, about 94% seen only once; the top ten take 1.5% to 2%. Sequenced material: non-Treg CD4+ T cells sorted from blood. The receptors come from a human donor in good health.

The chain's CDR3 is CASSPGVNTEAFF. In nucleotides, the CDR3 is TGTGCCAGCAGCCCAGGTGTGAACACTGAAGCTTTCTTT. V usage is TRBV9 and J usage is TRBJ1-1, with D hard to call. This CDR3 comprises 13 residues. V was cut by 4 bases and J by 0 bases, with 7 bases left in between. Germline V lookup: CDR1 SGDLS, CDR2 YYNGEE. The full variable domain, its missing parts supplied by reference TRBV9 and TRBJ1-1, is DSGVTQTPKHLITATGQRVTLRCSPRSGDLSVYWYQQSLDQGLQFLIQYYNGEERAKGNILERFSAQQFPDLHSELNLSSLELGDSALYFCASSPGVNTEAFFGQGTRLTVV.

This clone was seen just once. The V gene is TRBV7-9, the J gene TRBJ2-5; 7 bases match TRBD1. The germline V gene has CDR1 SEHNR and CDR2 FQNEAQ (reference sequence). V shed 8 bases, J shed 2 bases, and the junction held 5 bases outside the gene matches. CDR3 length: 13 residues. CDR3 amino acids: CASDARGQETQYF. The CDR3 DNA follows: TGTGCCAGCGATGCCAGGGGGCAAGAGACCCAGTACTTC.

The V and J genes are TRBV19 and TRBJ1-6; tentatively, D is TRBD1 (5 bases). The CDR3 contains 12 residues. Trimming left V 6 bases short and J 8 bases short, with 8 bases between. In germline, CDR1 is LNHDA, CDR2 SQIVND (reference sequence). The CDR3 loop reads CASSEGDSPLHF. Here the CDR3 DNA reads TGTGCCAGTAGCGAAGGGGATTCACCCCTCCACTTT.

The chain joins TRBV9 to TRBJ2-7, with 8 bases aligning to TRBD2. J gave up 6 bases and V 0 bases, and 8 bases lay outside the gene matches. This CDR3 contains 15 residues. Germline V lookup: CDR1 SGDLS, CDR2 YYNGEE. The CDR3 spells CASSVELAVVGEQYF. The DNA for the CDR3 is TGTGCCAGCAGCGTAGAACTAGCGGTGGTAGGCGAGCAGTACTTC.

J is TRBJ1-4 and V is TRBV5-1; maybe TRBD1 (5 bases). The CDR3 totals 14 residues. Germline V gene sequence: CDR1 SGHRS, CDR2 YFSETQ. V was pared by 3 bases and J by 8 bases, with 14 bases between. CDR3 bases: TGCGCCAGCAGCTCCAGGGCCATGGGGGAAAAACTGTTTTTT. Residues: CASSSRAMGEKLFF.

The chain is built from TRBV5-1 and TRBJ2-5; TRBD1 matches 8 bases. Germline V gene sequence: CDR1 SGHRS, CDR2 YFSETQ. This CDR3 comprises 14 residues. V was pared by 4 bases and J by 1 base, with 3 bases of the junction left unmatched. The CDR3 coding sequence is TGCGCCAGCAGCCGGACAGGGTCCCAAGAGACCCAGTACTTC. It specifies CASSRTGSQETQYF.

The chain couples TRBV6-5 to TRBJ2-7; no definite D call. The CDR3 is 16 amino acids. V shed 0 bases and J shed 0 bases, with 12 bases lying between them. From germline, CDR1 is MNHEY and CDR2 SVGAGI. The CDR3 DNA reads TGTGCCAGCAGTTACTCGTACCGGGCCAGCTCCTACGAGCAGTACTTC. Protein: CASSYSYRASSYEQYF.

The chain recombines TRBV7-2 with TRBJ2-1; maybe TRBD2 (6 bases). This CDR3 spans 15 amino acids. The germline gives CDR1 SGHTA, CDR2 FQGNSA. V was pared by 5 bases and J by 0 bases, with 11 bases between. This CDR3 is CASSPAGSSYNEQFF. CDR3 nucleotides: TGTGCCAGCAGCCCGGCGGGGAGCTCCTACAATGAGCAGTTCTTC. Drawing the rest from reference TRBV7-2 and TRBJ2-1, the complete variable domain is GAGVSQSPSNKVTEKGKDVELRCDPISGHTALYWYRQSLGQGLEFLIYFQGNSAPDKSGLPSDRFSAERTGGSVSTLTIQRTQQEDSAVYLCASSPAGSSYNEQFFGPGTRLTVL.

V is TRBV4-2 and J is TRBJ2-3; no reliable D call. CDR1 LGHNA and CDR2 YNFKEQ come from the germline V gene. V was shortened by 1 base and J by 4 bases, with 12 bases between the two germline ends. This CDR3 has 15 residues. CDR3 in DNA: TGTGCCAGCAGCCAAGTAGCCGGCCAGGCAGATACGCAGTATTTT. Translating it yields CASSQVAGQADTQYF.

This chain joins TRBV29-1 and TRBJ1-2, with 8 bases that match TRBD1. Germline V lookup: CDR1 SQVTM, CDR2 ANQGSEA. Trimming cost V 2 bases and J 8 bases; bases outside gene matches: 7. The CDR3 runs to 13 residues. CDR3 loop: CSVETGGSRGYTF. The CDR3 DNA is TGCAGCGTTGAAACAGGGGGGTCGCGAGGCTACACCTTC.

This chain connects TRBV10-3 to TRBJ2-7, with 8 bases aligning to TRBD1. CDR3 length: 13 residues. Germline V gene sequence: CDR1 ENHRY, CDR2 SYGVKD. V lost 8 bases to trimming and J lost 4 bases; unmatched junction nucleotides: 7. This CDR3 is CAIGAGGEYEQYF. The CDR3, as DNA: TGTGCCATCGGAGCAGGGGGCGAATACGAGCAGTACTTC.

The genes are TRBV19 and TRBJ2-7; TRBD1 matches at 9 bases. This CDR3 spans 13 amino acids. Germline CDR1 LNHDA, CDR2 SQIVND (reference sequence). The V gene end was trimmed by 4 bases and the J gene end by 5 bases; junction bases not matched to a gene: 3. The CDR3 region has the DNA TGTGCCAGTAGTAGAACAGGGGGCCACGAGCAGTACTTC. This gives the protein CASSRTGGHEQYF.

The chain links TRBV4-2 to TRBJ1-4; 9 bases are shared with TRBD1. The CDR3 totals 16 residues. Losses at the gene ends were 2 bases for V and 8 bases for J; bases not matched to a gene: 9. Germline V gene sequence: CDR1 LGHNA, CDR2 YNFKEQ. CDR3 sequence: CASSQPQQGAREKLFF. CDR3 DNA: TGTGCCAGCAGCCAACCTCAACAGGGGGCAAGGGAAAAACTGTTTTTT.

The chain couples TRBV6-5 to TRBJ2-5, with 10 bases matching TRBD2. The CDR3 loop spans 16 amino acids. Germline values: CDR1 MNHEY, CDR2 SVGAGI. J lost 4 bases, V lost 4 bases, and 9 bases had no gene match. Here the CDR3 DNA reads TGTGCCAGCAGTTCCCAACTAGCGGGGCTAGGAGAGACCCAGTACTTC. Its translation: CASSSQLAGLGETQYF.

In its sample, this clone is medium-sized (0.01 to 0.1%). V gene TRBV7-9 combines with J gene TRBJ1-6, with a weak D call TRBD1 (5 bases). In germline, CDR1 is SEHNR, CDR2 FQNEAQ (reference sequence). V lost 2 bases to trimming and J lost 10 bases, with 9 bases between them. CDR3 length: 13 residues. The CDR3 here is CASSLQGESPLHF. DNA for the CDR3: TGTGCCAGCAGCTTACAAGGGGAATCACCCCTCCACTTT.

This clone was counted once. The J gene is TRBJ2-4, the V gene TRBV2; D not certain. The V end lost 2 bases, the J end lost 7 bases, and 0 bases lay between the germline ends. The CDR3 length is 10 residues. The germline gives CDR1 SNHLY, CDR2 FYNNEI. Here the CDR3 DNA reads TGTGCCAGCAGTGAAAACATTCAGTACTTC. It is translated as CASSENIQYF.

The chain joins TRBV7-3 to TRBJ1-2; possible D gene TRBD1, 5 bases. Trimming removed 1 base from V and 10 bases from J, with 16 bases in between. Germline lookup yields CDR1 SGHTA and CDR2 FQGTGA. CDR3 length: 14 residues. The CDR3 is CASSLSQGSIHYTF. CDR3 DNA: TGTGCCAGCAGCTTAAGTCAGGGTTCCATCCACTACACCTTC.

The CDR3 reads CASGLVGRGPSHYGYTF. In nucleotides, the CDR3 is TGTGCTAGTGGTTTGGTAGGAAGGGGGCCAAGTCATTATGGCTACACCTTC. The chain couples TRBV12-5 to TRBJ1-2; 7 bases agree with TRBD1. CDR3 size: 17 residues. CDR1 and CDR2 from the germline V gene are LGHNT and FRNRAP. V lost 0 bases and J lost 5; bases outside the gene matches: 12.

This rearrangement joins TRBV13 to TRBJ1-2; 8 positions match TRBD1. With 3 bases clipped from V and 5 bases from J, the junction kept 5 bases outside the gene matches. The CDR3 runs to 14 residues. CDR1 and CDR2 (germline): PRHDT, FYEKMQ (reference sequence). The CDR3 reads CASSLGNRGYGYTF. The CDR3 DNA is TGTGCCAGCAGCTTGGGGAACAGGGGGTATGGCTACACCTTC.

V usage is TRBV4-1 and J usage is TRBJ2-4; D is unresolved. This CDR3 region has 15 residues. The V and J ends lost 5 bases and 5 bases respectively, with 16 bases between them. Germline lookup yields CDR1 MGHRA and CDR2 YSYEKL. DNA for the CDR3: TGCGCCAGCAGCTTCATTGGCCGGAGAGAAAACATTCAGTACTTC. Translated, it gives CASSFIGRRENIQYF.

This sequence joins TRBV6-5 and TRBJ2-7; 7 bases align to TRBD1. J was trimmed by 3 bases and V by 0 bases; bases with no gene match: 5. Germline V gives CDR1 MNHEY, CDR2 SVGAGI. The CDR3 is 15 residues long. The CDR3 bases are TGTGCCAGCAGTTACTCGGTGTCAGGGGGCTACGAGCAGTACTTC. Translation gives CASSYSVSGGYEQYF.